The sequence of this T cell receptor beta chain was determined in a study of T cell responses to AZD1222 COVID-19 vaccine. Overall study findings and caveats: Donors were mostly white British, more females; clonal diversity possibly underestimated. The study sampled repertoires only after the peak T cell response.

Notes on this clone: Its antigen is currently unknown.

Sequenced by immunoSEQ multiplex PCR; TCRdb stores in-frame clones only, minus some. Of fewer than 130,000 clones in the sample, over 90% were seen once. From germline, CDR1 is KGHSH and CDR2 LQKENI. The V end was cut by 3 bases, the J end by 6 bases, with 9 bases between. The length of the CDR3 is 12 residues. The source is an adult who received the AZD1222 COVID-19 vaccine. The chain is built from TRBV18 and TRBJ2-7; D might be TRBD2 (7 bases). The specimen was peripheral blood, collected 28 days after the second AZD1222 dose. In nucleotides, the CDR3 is TGTGCCAGCTCACCGGGGGGGCTCGAGCAGTACTTC. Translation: CASSPGGLEQYF. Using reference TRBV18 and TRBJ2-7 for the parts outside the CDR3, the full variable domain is NAGVMQNPRHLVRRRGQEARLRCSPMKGHSHVYWYRQLPEEGLKFMVYLQKENIIDESGMPKERFSAEFPKEGPSILRIQQVVRGDSAAYFCASSPGGLEQYFGPGTRLTVT.